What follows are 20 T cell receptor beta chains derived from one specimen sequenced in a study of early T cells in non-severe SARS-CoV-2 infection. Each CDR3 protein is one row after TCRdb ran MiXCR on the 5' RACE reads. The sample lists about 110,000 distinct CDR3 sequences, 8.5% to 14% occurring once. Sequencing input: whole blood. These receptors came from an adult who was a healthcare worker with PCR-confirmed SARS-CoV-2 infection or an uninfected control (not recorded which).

In nucleotides, the CDR3 is TGTGCCAGCCTCGCCAGGGGCCACGACGAGCAGTACTTC. Translation gives CASLARGHDEQYF. The chain recombines TRBV28 with TRBJ2-7; weak D call: TRBD1 (6 bases). V gave up 8 bases and J gave up 5 bases, with 16 bases separating them. Germline V gives CDR1 MDHEN, CDR2 SYDVKM. This CDR3 has 13 residues.

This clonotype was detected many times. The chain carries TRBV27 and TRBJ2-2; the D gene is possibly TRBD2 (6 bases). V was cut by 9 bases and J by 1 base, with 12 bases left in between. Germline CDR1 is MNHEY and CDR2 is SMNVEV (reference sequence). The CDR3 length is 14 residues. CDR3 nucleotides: TGTGCCAGTATGACGGGACTGAACACCGGGGAGCTGTTTTTT. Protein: CASMTGLNTGELFF.

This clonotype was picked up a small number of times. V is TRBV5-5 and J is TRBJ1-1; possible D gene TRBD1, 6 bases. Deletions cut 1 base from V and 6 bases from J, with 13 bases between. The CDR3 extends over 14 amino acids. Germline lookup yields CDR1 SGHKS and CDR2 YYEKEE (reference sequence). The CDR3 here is CASSLLYRASEAFF. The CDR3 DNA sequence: TGTGCCAGCAGCTTGTTATACAGGGCATCTGAAGCTTTCTTT.

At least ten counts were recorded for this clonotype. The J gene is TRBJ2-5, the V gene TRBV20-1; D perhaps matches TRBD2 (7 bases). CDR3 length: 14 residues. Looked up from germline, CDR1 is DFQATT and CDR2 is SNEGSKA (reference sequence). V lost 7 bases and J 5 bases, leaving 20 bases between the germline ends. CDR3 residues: CSGIGGRAGETQYF. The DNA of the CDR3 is TGCAGTGGGATAGGGGGGAGGGCCGGCGAGACCCAGTACTTC.

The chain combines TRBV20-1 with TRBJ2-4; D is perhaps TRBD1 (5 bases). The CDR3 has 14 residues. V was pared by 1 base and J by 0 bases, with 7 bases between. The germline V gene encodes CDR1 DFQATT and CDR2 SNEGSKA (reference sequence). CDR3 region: CSARADIAKNIQYF. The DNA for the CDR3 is TGCAGTGCTAGAGCGGACATAGCCAAAAACATTCAGTACTTC.

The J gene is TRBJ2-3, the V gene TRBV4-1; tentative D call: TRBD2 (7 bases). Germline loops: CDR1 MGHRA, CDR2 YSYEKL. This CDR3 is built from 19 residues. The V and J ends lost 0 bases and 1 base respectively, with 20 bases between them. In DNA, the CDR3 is TGCGCCAGCAGCCAAGATCTCGGGGGCGGGAGACTACGCACAGATACGCAGTATTTT. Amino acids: CASSQDLGGGRLRTDTQYF.

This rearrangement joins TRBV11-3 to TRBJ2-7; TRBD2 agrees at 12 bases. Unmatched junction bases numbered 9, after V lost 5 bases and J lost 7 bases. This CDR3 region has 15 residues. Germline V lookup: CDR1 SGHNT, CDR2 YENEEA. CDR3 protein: CASSRGLAGKEEQYF. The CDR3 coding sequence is TGTGCCAGCAGCCGCGGACTAGCGGGAAAAGAGGAGCAGTACTTC.

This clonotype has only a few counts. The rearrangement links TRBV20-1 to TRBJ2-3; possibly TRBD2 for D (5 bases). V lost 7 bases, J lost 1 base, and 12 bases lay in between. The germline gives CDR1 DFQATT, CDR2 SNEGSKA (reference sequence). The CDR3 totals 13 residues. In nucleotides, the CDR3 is TGCAGTGGGTACGGGATTCGCACAGATACGCAGTATTTT. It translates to CSGYGIRTDTQYF.

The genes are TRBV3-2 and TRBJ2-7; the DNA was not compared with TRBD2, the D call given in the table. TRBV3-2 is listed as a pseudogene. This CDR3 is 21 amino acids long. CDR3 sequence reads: CASSQGGLPGLEYGGLYEQYF. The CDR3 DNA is TGTGCCAGCAGCCAAGGGGGCCTACCGGGACTGGAATACGGCGGTCTATACGAGCAGTACTTC.

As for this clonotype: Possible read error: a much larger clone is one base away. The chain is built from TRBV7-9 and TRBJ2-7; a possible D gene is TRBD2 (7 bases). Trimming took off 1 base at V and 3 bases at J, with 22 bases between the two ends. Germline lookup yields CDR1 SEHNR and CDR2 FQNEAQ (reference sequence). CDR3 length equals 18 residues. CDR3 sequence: CASSLGDGLGTFIYEQYF. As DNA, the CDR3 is TGTGCCAGCAGCTTAGGAGATGGACTAGGGACATTCATCTACGAGCAGTACTTC. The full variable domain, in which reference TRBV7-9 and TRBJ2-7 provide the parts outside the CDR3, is DTGVSQNPRHKITKRGQNVTFRCDPISEHNRLYWYRQTLGQGPEFLTYFQNEAQLEKSRLLSDRFSAERPKGSFSTLEIQRTEQGDSAMYLCASSLGDGLGTFIYEQYFGPGTRLTVT.

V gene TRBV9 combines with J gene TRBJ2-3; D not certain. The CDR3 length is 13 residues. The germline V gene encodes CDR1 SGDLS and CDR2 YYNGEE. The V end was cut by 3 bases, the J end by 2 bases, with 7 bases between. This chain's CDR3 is CASSARPTDTQYF. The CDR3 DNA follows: TGTGCCAGCAGCGCCCGACCCACAGATACGCAGTATTTT.

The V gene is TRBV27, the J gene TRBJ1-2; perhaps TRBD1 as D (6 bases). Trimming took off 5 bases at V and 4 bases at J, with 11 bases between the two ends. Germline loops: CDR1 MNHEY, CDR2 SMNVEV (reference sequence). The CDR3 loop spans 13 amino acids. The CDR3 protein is CASSNRVGYGYTF. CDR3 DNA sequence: TGTGCCAGCAGTAACAGGGTTGGCTATGGCTACACCTTC.

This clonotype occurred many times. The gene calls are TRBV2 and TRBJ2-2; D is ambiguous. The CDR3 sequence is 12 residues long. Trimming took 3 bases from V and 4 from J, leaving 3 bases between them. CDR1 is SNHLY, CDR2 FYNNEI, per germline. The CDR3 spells CASSDVTGELFF. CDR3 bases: TGTGCCAGCAGTGATGTCACCGGGGAGCTGTTTTTT.

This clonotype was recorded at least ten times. The CDR3 bases are TGTGCCAGTAGTGCCAGGACAGGGCCCCACCAGCCCCAGCATTTT. Its protein product is CASSARTGPHQPQHF. The chain has TRBV19 and TRBJ1-5; TRBD1 agrees at 8 bases. V shed 5 bases, J shed 7 bases, and the junction held 10 bases outside the gene matches. CDR1 is LNHDA, CDR2 SQIVND, per germline (reference sequence). The CDR3 totals 15 residues. Together with reference TRBV19 and TRBJ1-5, the CDR3 gives the full variable domain: DGGITQSPKYLFRKEGQNVTLSCEQNLNHDAMYWYRQDPGQGLRLIYYSQIVNDFQKGDIAEGYSVSREKKESFPLTVTSAQKNPTAFYLCASSARTGPHQPQHFGDGTRLSIL.

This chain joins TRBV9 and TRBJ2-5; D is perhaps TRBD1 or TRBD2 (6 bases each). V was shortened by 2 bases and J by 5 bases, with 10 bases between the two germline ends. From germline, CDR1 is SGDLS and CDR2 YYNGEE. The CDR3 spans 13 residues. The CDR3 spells CASSVGGWETQYF. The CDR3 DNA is TGTGCCAGCAGCGTGGGGGGCTGGGAGACCCAGTACTTC.

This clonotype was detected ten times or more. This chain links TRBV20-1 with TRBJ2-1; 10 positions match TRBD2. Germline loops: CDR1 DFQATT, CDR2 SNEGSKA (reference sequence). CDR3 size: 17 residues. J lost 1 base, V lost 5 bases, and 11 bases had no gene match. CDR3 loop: CSAASGSTWVSYNEQFF. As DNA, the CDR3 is TGCAGTGCTGCTAGCGGGAGCACGTGGGTGTCCTACAATGAGCAGTTCTTC.

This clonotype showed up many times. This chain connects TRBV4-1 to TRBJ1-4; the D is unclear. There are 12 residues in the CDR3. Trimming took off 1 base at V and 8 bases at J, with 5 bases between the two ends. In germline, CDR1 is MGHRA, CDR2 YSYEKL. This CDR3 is CASSQVREKLFF. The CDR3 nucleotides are TGCGCCAGCAGCCAAGTTCGGGAAAAACTGTTTTTT.

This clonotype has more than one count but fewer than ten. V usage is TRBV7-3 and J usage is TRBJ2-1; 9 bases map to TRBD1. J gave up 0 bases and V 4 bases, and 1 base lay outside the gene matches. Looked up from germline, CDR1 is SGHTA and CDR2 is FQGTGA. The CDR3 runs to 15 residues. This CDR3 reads CASSSQGASYNEQFF. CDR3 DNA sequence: TGTGCCAGCAGCTCACAGGGGGCCTCCTACAATGAGCAGTTCTTC.

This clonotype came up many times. CDR3 in amino acids: CATSRGIGAFF. The CDR3 bases are TGTGCCACCAGCAGGGGAATCGGGGCTTTCTTT. The genes are TRBV15 and TRBJ1-1, with D unclear. V shed 3 bases and J shed 11 bases, with 10 bases lying between them. Germline lookup yields CDR1 LNHNV and CDR2 YYDKDF (reference sequence). This CDR3 comprises 11 residues.

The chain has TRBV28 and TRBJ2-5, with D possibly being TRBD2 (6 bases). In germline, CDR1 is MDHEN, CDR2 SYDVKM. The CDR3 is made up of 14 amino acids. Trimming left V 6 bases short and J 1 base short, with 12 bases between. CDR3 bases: TGTGCCAGCAGCCCGGGGGAGGCCCAAGAGACCCAGTACTTC. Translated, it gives CASSPGEAQETQYF.